A single sample is the source of the 27 T cell receptor beta chains below, sequenced in a study of shared clonotypes between healthy human individuals. Method: immunoSEQ multiplex PCR; TCRdb's copy keeps in-frame clones and lacks some. The sample holds approximately 2.1 million clones, more than 80% seen once. Sequencing was carried out using naive CD4+ T cells from PBMCs. This sample's subset: CD45RA+ positively selected. The receptor set was obtained from a man younger than 30 in good health. Some clones in this sample may be carry-over from other donors' samples.

The chain combines TRBV4-2 with TRBJ2-3; 11 nucleotides align to TRBD2. CDR3 length: 22 amino acids. CDR1 and CDR2 from the germline V gene are LGHNA and YNFKEQ. Trimming cost V 0 bases and J 4 bases; bases outside gene matches: 21. CDR3 DNA: TGTGCCAGCAGCCAAGATCCGGGATATAGCGGGAGGGCCGGAAGAATAGCAGATACGCAGTATTTT. Translated: CASSQDPGYSGRAGRIADTQYF.

The CDR3 bases are TGTGCCAGCAGTTTACAAATCGCTGGGGCCAACGTCCTGACTTTC. It specifies CASSLQIAGANVLTF. The chain uses TRBV28 and TRBJ2-6, with D uncertain. This CDR3 contains 15 residues. Germline V gene lookup returns CDR1 MDHEN and CDR2 SYDVKM. V was shortened by 2 bases and J by 2 bases, with 7 bases between the two germline ends.

The rearrangement joins TRBV28 to TRBJ2-2, with 8 positions matching TRBD2. Unmatched junction bases numbered 10, after V lost 6 bases and J lost 4 bases. This CDR3 spans 16 amino acids. Germline V gene data show CDR1 as MDHEN and CDR2 as SYDVKM. As DNA, the CDR3 is TGTGCCAGCAGGGATTCAGCGGGAGTTTCCACCGGGGAGCTGTTTTTT. Protein sequence: CASRDSAGVSTGELFF.

V gene TRBV5-1 combines with J gene TRBJ2-7, with 7 nucleotides matching TRBD2. From germline, CDR1 is SGHRS and CDR2 YFSETQ. The CDR3 length is 14 residues. V was clipped by 0 bases and J by 5 bases; unmatched bases: 5. CDR3 in DNA: TGCGCCAGCAGCTTGGCCCGCCTAGCGGACGAGCAGTACTTC. Amino acids: CASSLARLADEQYF.

V gene TRBV4-2 combines with J gene TRBJ1-4; 8 bases line up with TRBD1. The length of the CDR3 is 15 residues. Germline V lookup: CDR1 LGHNA, CDR2 YNFKEQ. The V gene end was trimmed by 1 base and the J gene end by 6 bases; junction bases not matched to a gene: 4. CDR3 nucleotide sequence: TGTGCCAGCAGCCAAGGGTCAGGGGGCCATGAAAAACTGTTTTTT. Translating it yields CASSQGSGGHEKLFF.

V gene TRBV7-2 combines with J gene TRBJ2-5; D is undetermined. CDR1 is SGHTA, CDR2 FQGNSA, per germline. V dropped 4 bases and J dropped 5 bases, with 11 bases sitting between them. The CDR3 length is 13 residues. In DNA, the CDR3 is TGTGCCAGCAGCTACAGTACGGTGGAGACCCAGTACTTC. Its protein is CASSYSTVETQYF.

The chain combines TRBV6-1 with TRBJ2-2, with D maybe TRBD1 (6 bases). Per germline, CDR1 MNHNS and CDR2 SASEGT. V shed 8 bases and J shed 2 bases, with 12 bases lying between them. This CDR3 contains 14 residues. In DNA, the CDR3 is TGTGCCAGCGAAGGGGGTGTAAACACCGGGGAGCTGTTTTTT. Translating it yields CASEGGVNTGELFF.

The chain carries TRBV7-2 and TRBJ2-1, with TRBD2 identical over 7 bases. Trimming at V came to 0 bases and at J to 12 bases, leaving 14 bases not matched to a gene. CDR1 and CDR2 (germline): SGHTA, FQGNSA. CDR3 length: 16 residues. The CDR3 DNA reads TGTGCCAGCAGCTTAGCCGGGGGGACCATGGCCTTAAGGCAGTTCTTC. It translates to CASSLAGGTMALRQFF.

This chain uses TRBV5-4 with TRBJ2-3, with 11 bases fitting TRBD2. This CDR3 has 17 residues. Germline V gene lookup returns CDR1 SGHNT and CDR2 YYREEE (reference sequence). V shed 2 bases and J 0 bases; nucleotides not matched to a gene: 5. The CDR3, as DNA: TGTGCCAGCAGCTTAACTAGCGGGGGCAGGAGCACAGATACGCAGTATTTT. Translation gives CASSLTSGGRSTDTQYF.

This clone was seen a few times. In the same sample, other DNA sequences code for this CDR3. This chain links TRBV25-1 with TRBJ2-3; no clear D. Germline V gene lookup returns CDR1 MGHDK and CDR2 SYGVNS. The CDR3 totals 12 residues. Trimming took off 6 bases at V and 0 bases at J, with 4 bases between the two ends. The CDR3: CASRGSTDTQYF. DNA for the CDR3: TGTGCCAGCAGGGGCAGCACAGATACGCAGTATTTT.

A note on this clone: The same CDR3 arises from other DNA sequences in this sample as well. This chain connects TRBV7-3 to TRBJ2-5; TRBD1 matches 8 bases. The length of the CDR3 is 14 residues. V lost 6 bases to trimming and J lost 2 bases; unmatched junction nucleotides: 5. The germline CDR1 and CDR2 sequences are SGHTA and FQGTGA. CDR3 nucleotide sequence: TGTGCCAGCAGTCCGACAGGGGCTCAAGAGACCCAGTACTTC. Amino acid sequence: CASSPTGAQETQYF.

This chain connects TRBV9 to TRBJ2-5, with unresolved D. CDR1 and CDR2 (germline): SGDLS, YYNGEE. There are 13 residues in the CDR3. V was shortened by 2 bases and J by 5 bases, with 10 bases between the two germline ends. CDR3 amino acids: CASSVTVLETQYF. DNA for the CDR3: TGTGCCAGCAGCGTCACGGTCCTTGAGACCCAGTACTTC.

The J gene is TRBJ2-1, the V gene TRBV6-1, with D perhaps being TRBD1 or TRBD2 (5 bases each). V was trimmed by 9 bases and J by 0 bases, leaving 15 bases between them. CDR1 and CDR2 (germline): MNHNS, SASEGT. The CDR3 consists of 15 residues. CDR3 sequence (DNA): TGTGCCAGTGGGGGAGCGCTGAGCTCCTACAATGAGCAGTTCTTC. This encodes CASGGALSSYNEQFF.

The rearrangement uses TRBV6-5 and TRBJ2-7; the match to TRBD2 covers 9 bases. This CDR3 has 14 residues. The germline CDR1 and CDR2 sequences are MNHEY and SVGAGI. Trimming cost V 2 bases and J 1 base; bases outside gene matches: 0. The DNA for the CDR3 is TGTGCCAGCAGTTACCTAGCGGGATCCTACGAGCAGTACTTC. Protein: CASSYLAGSYEQYF.

To note about this clone: Other DNA variants within this sample encode the same CDR3. DNA of the CDR3: TGTGCCAGCAGTTACCGGACAGTGGACTATGGCTACACCTTC. Translating gives CASSYRTVDYGYTF. This chain joins TRBV6-5 and TRBJ1-2; tentatively, D is TRBD1 (6 bases). CDR3 length: 14 residues. Germline V gene lookup returns CDR1 MNHEY and CDR2 SVGAGI. Trimming took 2 bases from V and 3 from J, leaving 10 bases between them.

This rearrangement joins TRBV6-6 to TRBJ2-5; TRBD2 might be the D (7 bases). Trimming removed 6 bases at V and 1 base at J, with 12 bases between. CDR1 MNHNY and CDR2 SVGAGI come from the germline V gene (reference sequence). This CDR3 contains 14 residues. CDR3 bases: TGTGCCAGCAGGCTTCGGGGGGCCCAAGAGACCCAGTACTTC. Translated, it gives CASRLRGAQETQYF.

The chain uses TRBV7-2 and TRBJ2-7; TRBD2 agrees at 10 bases. In germline, CDR1 is SGHTA, CDR2 FQGNSA. This CDR3 has 15 residues. J gave up 2 bases and V 7 bases, and 8 bases lay outside the gene matches. The CDR3 region is CASTYLGLAAYEQYF. CDR3 DNA: TGTGCCAGCACCTACCTCGGACTAGCGGCCTACGAGCAGTACTTC.

The chain links TRBV6-1 to TRBJ1-2, with unresolved D. V lost 6 bases to trimming and J lost 4 bases, with 15 bases between them. The CDR3 length is 14 residues. Germline V gene sequence: CDR1 MNHNS, CDR2 SASEGT. The CDR3 loop is CASRARGFGYGYTF. CDR3 in DNA: TGTGCCAGCAGAGCGCGGGGATTTGGCTATGGCTACACCTTC.

V and J are TRBV28 and TRBJ2-1; 11 bases align to TRBD1. This CDR3 contains 14 residues. Trimming at V came to 4 bases and at J to 7 bases, leaving 3 bases not matched to a gene. Germline CDR1 MDHEN, CDR2 SYDVKM. The CDR3 protein is CASSSGQGGNEQFF. The CDR3 DNA follows: TGTGCCAGCAGTTCGGGACAGGGGGGGAATGAGCAGTTCTTC.

Comment on this clone: Other DNA sequences in the sample encode the same CDR3. V usage is TRBV5-1 and J usage is TRBJ1-1; D is unclear. Germline CDR1 is SGHRS and CDR2 is YFSETQ. The germline V and J ends were trimmed by 1 base and 0 bases, with 4 bases remaining between them. The CDR3 is 13 residues long. The CDR3 nucleotides are TGCGCCAGCAGCTTGAGATTGAACACTGAAGCTTTCTTT. Residues: CASSLRLNTEAFF.

This clone was seen just once. V usage is TRBV5-4 and J usage is TRBJ2-3; 8 bases are shared with TRBD2. The J segment lost 5 bases and the V segment lost 6 bases, leaving 8 bases of the junction unmatched. The CDR3 is 14 amino acids. The germline V gene encodes CDR1 SGHNT and CDR2 YYREEE (reference sequence). The chain's CDR3 is CASNRAGGGDTQYF. CDR3 sequence (DNA): TGTGCCAGCAACCGCGCGGGAGGTGGAGATACGCAGTATTTT.

This clone has more than one count but fewer than ten. J is TRBJ1-1 and V is TRBV10-3, with D unclear. V dropped 6 bases and J dropped 0 bases, with 11 bases sitting between them. CDR3 length: 14 residues. Germline V lookup: CDR1 ENHRY, CDR2 SYGVKD. In DNA form, the CDR3 reads TGTGCCATCAGCCAGACACCAGTGAACACTGAAGCTTTCTTT. Protein sequence: CAISQTPVNTEAFF.

The chain carries TRBV27 and TRBJ2-7; D uncertain. V lost 3 bases to trimming and J lost 6 bases, with 15 bases between them. The germline CDR1 and CDR2 sequences are MNHEY and SMNVEV (reference sequence). The CDR3 contains 14 residues. The CDR3 spells CASSFAARFSEQYF. Written as DNA, the CDR3 is TGTGCCAGCAGTTTTGCTGCCCGGTTTTCCGAGCAGTACTTC.

The chain carries TRBV30 and TRBJ2-1; tentatively, D is TRBD2 (5 bases). The CDR3 is made up of 16 amino acids. Germline V lookup: CDR1 GTSNPN, CDR2 SVGIG (reference sequence). Trimming took 4 bases from V and 7 from J, leaving 23 bases between them. The CDR3 region has the DNA TGTGCCTGGAATGGTTTTCATAAGCGGTCTTTGAATGAGCAGTTCTTC. Encoded protein: CAWNGFHKRSLNEQFF.

Notes on this clone: Sequence at one end of the junction differs from germline and may be a read error. This chain uses TRBV2 with TRBJ2-7; 8 bases match TRBD1. Per germline, CDR1 SNHLY and CDR2 FYNNEI. The CDR3 length is 12 residues. The CDR3 region has the DNA TGTGCCAGCAGCCCAGACAGGGGCCCCACGGGCTTC. This sequence encodes CASSPDRGPTGF.

Worth noting for this clone: This sample also contains other DNA sequences that code for the same CDR3. The rearrangement uses TRBV11-3 and TRBJ2-7; D gene unclear. V was pared by 1 base and J by 1 base, with 2 bases between. This CDR3 comprises 12 residues. CDR1 and CDR2 from the germline V gene are SGHNT and YENEEA. The CDR3 spells CASSLGSYEQYF. The CDR3 coding sequence is TGTGCCAGCAGCTTAGGTTCCTACGAGCAGTACTTC.

Notes on this clone: This same CDR3 is encoded by further DNA sequences in the sample. The V gene is TRBV4-1, the J gene TRBJ1-3; 10 nucleotides line up with TRBD1. V shed 2 bases and J 1 base; nucleotides not matched to a gene: 2. CDR3 length: 16 amino acids. Germline V gene sequence: CDR1 MGHRA, CDR2 YSYEKL. DNA for the CDR3: TGCGCCAGCAGCCAACGGACAGGGGGATCTGGAAACACCATATATTTT. It codes for CASSQRTGGSGNTIYF.